The rows below give T cell receptor beta chains drawn from one sample of a study of OX40 agonist ivuxolimab in advanced cancers. The protocol was immunoSEQ multiplex PCR, while the TCRdb copy is restricted to in-frame clones and leaves out a portion. The sample lists around 67,000 clones, about four fifths occurring once. The sample was CD4+ or CD8+ T cells sorted from blood, taken in a trial of the OX40 agonist ivuxolimab. The receptors shown here come from an adult with an advanced solid tumor such as melanoma, head and neck, liver or kidney cancer. The CDR3 runs from the conserved cysteine through the conserved F or W. A D gene is named only where the DNA matches it firmly. The size field is filled for only some rows; it gives once, few, many or a size class.

D	V	J	size	DNA	CDR3
.	TRBV18	TRBJ2-7	once	TGTGCCAGCTCACCGACGGGGTACGAGCAGTACTTC	CASSPTGYEQYF
.	TRBV15	TRBJ2-7	.	TGTGCCACCAGCAGAGCTGGGCAGACATCCTACGAGCAGTACTTC	CATSRAGQTSYEQYF
.	TRBV7-9	TRBJ1-5	once	TGTGCCAGCAGCGCGGACTCAGGGTACCAGCCCCAGCATTTT	CASSADSGYQPQHF
TRBD1	TRBV6-6	TRBJ2-1	.	TGTGCCGGGGCGACAGGGGCTTACAATGAGCAGTTCTTC	CAGATGAYNEQFF
.	TRBV23-1	TRBJ1-4	.	TGCGCCAGCAGTCAAGGGGGCCGTTGGGTGGCGGGAGAAAAACTGTTTTTT	CASSQGGRWVAGEKLFF
.	TRBV19	TRBJ1-1	.	TGTGCCAGTAGTATCGGGTTGGGCACTGAAGCTTTCTTT	CASSIGLGTEAFF
TRBD1	TRBV5-1	TRBJ2-4	once	TGCGCCAGCAGCAGTCTTTCGGGACAGGGGAACATTCAGTACTTC	CASSSLSGQGNIQYF
TRBD2	TRBV7-2	TRBJ2-1	.	TGTGCCAGCAGCTTAGTGGGAGGGAACACCTACAATGAGCAGTTCTTC	CASSLVGGNTYNEQFF
.	TRBV11-3	TRBJ2-7	.	TGTGCCAGCAGCCCGGGCACGGGCACCTACGAGCAGTACTTC	CASSPGTGTYEQYF
.	TRBV30	TRBJ2-7	.	TGTGCCTGGAGTGATTGGGACAACTCCTACGAGCAGTACTTC	CAWSDWDNSYEQYF
.	TRBV10-3	TRBJ2-7	.	TGTGCCATCAGTGAGTCCGGATCCTACGAGCAGTACTTC	CAISESGSYEQYF
TRBD2	TRBV7-2	TRBJ2-1	.	TGTGCCAGCAGCTTCGGCGGGAGCAATGAGCAGTTCTTC	CASSFGGSNEQFF
.	TRBV4-3	TRBJ2-7	few	TGCGCCAGCAGCCGGGACTTCCGCTACGAGCAGTACTTC	CASSRDFRYEQYF
.	TRBV2	TRBJ1-5	.	TGTGCCAGCAGTGAAGTTGCGAGGGGGCAGCCCCAGCATTTT	CASSEVARGQPQHF
.	TRBV7-6	TRBJ2-7	.	TGTGCCAGCAGCTTAGGGGCAGGAGAAAACTCCTACGAGCAGTACTTC	CASSLGAGENSYEQYF
TRBD2	TRBV10-3	TRBJ2-3	.	TGTGCCACCAATAGCGGGAGACCAGATACGCAGTATTTT	CATNSGRPDTQYF
TRBD1	TRBV12-5	TRBJ2-7	.	TGTGCTAGTGGTTCTGGACAGGGGGCTGGCTACGAGCAGTACTTC	CASGSGQGAGYEQYF
TRBD1	TRBV18	TRBJ2-2	.	TGTGCCAGCCTTCCAACTGGGACAGTCGGGACCGGGGAGCTGTTTTTT	CASLPTGTVGTGELFF
.	TRBV10-3	TRBJ2-7	.	TGTGCCATCAGGTACTCGGACAGATCCTACGAGCAGTACTTC	CAIRYSDRSYEQYF
.	TRBV27	TRBJ1-1	.	TGTGCCAGCAGTTTTTATCGGGGGACTGAAGCTTTCTTT	CASSFYRGTEAFF
TRBD2	TRBV30	TRBJ2-3	.	TGTGCCTGGAGTACCATAGGGCTAGCGGGGCCGAATACGCAGTATTTT	CAWSTIGLAGPNTQYF
TRBD1	TRBV7-6	TRBJ1-1	.	TGTGCCAGCAGCTTAGACCCAGGGGGCGATTTGATATCAGCTTTCTTT	CASSLDPGGDLISAFF
.	TRBV6-6	TRBJ2-1	.	TGTGCCAGCAGTTACGGGGGGGGCCCCTACAATGAGCAGTTCTTC	CASSYGGGPYNEQFF
.	TRBV7-2	TRBJ1-1	once	TGTGCCAGCAGCTTAAGGCAGGGCACTGAAGCTTTCTTT	CASSLRQGTEAFF
.	TRBV10-1	TRBJ2-7	few	TGCGCCCCCCGATACGAGCAGTACTTC	CAPRYEQYF
TRBD2	TRBV7-6	TRBJ2-7	.	TGTGCCAGCACCCTAGAACATCTCGGGGGGGCTTCGTTCCACGAGCAGTACTTC	CASTLEHLGGASFHEQYF
TRBD2	TRBV29-1	TRBJ2-7	.	TGCAGCGTTGAAGGGGCTAGCGGGAGGGCGGGGACTTCGCAGTACTTC	CSVEGASGRAGTSQYF
TRBD2	TRBV10-3	TRBJ2-1	.	TGTGCCATCAGTGCTAGCGGGGCCTACAATGAGCAGTTCTTC	CAISASGAYNEQFF
TRBD1	TRBV5-1	TRBJ2-2	.	TGCGCCAGCAGCTTGGAAGGGGGCGGCGGGGAGCTGTTTTTT	CASSLEGGGGELFF
.	TRBV9	TRBJ2-1	once	TGTGCCAGCAGCGTAGAACAGGTAAATGAGCAGTTCTTC	CASSVEQVNEQFF
TRBD1	TRBV5-1	TRBJ1-2	.	TGCGCCAGCAGCTCCCTTAGACAGGGGGCTGACTATGGCTACACCTTC	CASSSLRQGADYGYTF
TRBD1	TRBV7-9	TRBJ2-1	.	TGTGCCAGCAGCCCACCCGACAGGGATCGGGATGAGCAGTTCTTC	CASSPPDRDRDEQFF
.	TRBV5-1	TRBJ2-7	once	TGCGCCAGCAGCTTAGGGTGGCAGGGCGACGAGCAGTACTTC	CASSLGWQGDEQYF